One and the same sample provided the 13 T cell receptor beta chains below, sequenced in a study of T cells after yellow fever vaccination. TCRdb passed the 5' RACE reads through MiXCR, listing each CDR3 protein once. The sample lists about 320,000 distinct CDR3 sequences; 3.5% to 5% were seen once. This specimen consisted of PBMCs, obtained 15 days after the yellow fever booster vaccination. Every receptor here comes from a man aged 18 to 35 who received the YFV17D yellow fever vaccine.

The V call is TRBV7-2, the J call TRBJ2-1; D is undetermined. The CDR3 runs to 12 residues. The ends were cut back, 1 base at V and 5 bases at J, with 3 bases in the middle. Germline V gives CDR1 SGHTA, CDR2 FQGNSA. CDR3 DNA: TGTGCCAGCAGCTTAGACAACAATGAGCAGTTCTTC. Its protein is CASSLDNNEQFF.

This clonotype was detected many times. V and J are TRBV7-9 and TRBJ2-3; D is undetermined. Trimming cost V 1 base and J 2 bases, with 7 bases left between them. The CDR3 runs 14 residues. CDR1 and CDR2 from the germline V gene are SEHNR and FQNEAQ (reference sequence). CDR3 residues: CASSLVFITDTQYF. The CDR3 DNA follows: TGTGCCAGCAGCTTAGTTTTTATCACAGATACGCAGTATTTT.

The CDR3 here is CSVGYFNEQFF. As DNA, the CDR3 is TGCAGCGTTGGGTATTTCAATGAGCAGTTCTTC. This chain uses TRBV29-1 with TRBJ2-1; D gene uncertain. V lost 4 bases to trimming and J lost 6 bases, with 7 bases between them. The CDR3 length is 11 residues. Germline CDR1 reads SQVTM; CDR2 reads ANQGSEA.

This clonotype came up many times. This chain connects TRBV29-1 to TRBJ2-3; D not resolved. From germline, CDR1 is SQVTM and CDR2 ANQGSEA. Trimming pared 4 bases from V and 2 bases from J, leaving 1 base between. The CDR3 covers 10 residues. The CDR3: CSVATDTQYF. CDR3 nucleotides: TGCAGCGTTGCCACAGATACGCAGTATTTT.

The chain carries TRBV7-9 and TRBJ2-3; 11 bases map to TRBD2. Trimming took 3 bases from V and 2 from J; bases not matched to a gene: 4. The CDR3 spans 16 residues. CDR1 and CDR2 (germline): SEHNR, FQNEAQ (reference sequence). The CDR3 is CASSLGSGGDTDTQYF. The DNA for the CDR3 is TGTGCCAGCAGCTTGGGTAGCGGGGGGGACACAGATACGCAGTATTTT.

This clonotype was seen at least ten times. This chain joins TRBV5-1 and TRBJ2-1; 11 positions agree with TRBD2. V was pared by 0 bases and J by 8 bases, with 4 bases of the junction left unmatched. This CDR3 spans 15 amino acids. The germline CDR1 and CDR2 sequences are SGHRS and YFSETQ. For the CDR3, the DNA is TGCGCCAGCAGCTTGGCTAGCGGGGGGCGCGATGAGCAGTTCTTC. Protein product: CASSLASGGRDEQFF.

This clonotype was seen many times. V is TRBV6-5 and J is TRBJ1-6; the D gene is possibly TRBD1 (6 bases). The CDR3 covers 16 residues. V was clipped by 3 bases and J by 7 bases, with 16 bases between them. From germline, CDR1 is MNHEY and CDR2 SVGAGI. The CDR3 spells CASSYVGGGPNSPLHF. DNA for the CDR3: TGTGCCAGCAGTTATGTGGGGGGCGGCCCGAATTCACCCCTCCACTTT.

This clonotype appeared many times. V usage is TRBV29-1 and J usage is TRBJ2-1, with D perhaps matching TRBD1 or TRBD2 (6 bases each). V shed 0 bases and J shed 6 bases, with 15 bases lying between them. The germline V gene encodes CDR1 SQVTM and CDR2 ANQGSEA. The CDR3 runs to 15 residues. The CDR3 nucleotides are TGCAGCGTTGAAGATACGGGGGCCCCCCGCAATGAGCAGTTCTTC. This gives the protein CSVEDTGAPRNEQFF.

The chain's CDR3 is CASSFRQGAQPQHF. DNA for the CDR3: TGTGCCAGCAGTTTTAGACAGGGCGCTCAGCCCCAGCATTTT. The rearrangement uses TRBV12-3 or TRBV12-4 and TRBJ1-5; 7 nucleotides agree with TRBD1. This CDR3 has 14 residues. Trimming cost V 3 bases and J 6 bases; bases outside gene matches: 5.

The CDR3 sequence: CASSRTNEQFF. The CDR3 nucleotides are TGTGCCAGCAGCAGAACCAATGAGCAGTTCTTC. This chain connects TRBV7-9 to TRBJ2-1, with D hard to call. Germline loops: CDR1 SEHNR, CDR2 FQNEAQ (reference sequence). This CDR3 region has 11 residues. Trimming cost V 5 bases and J 6 bases, with 5 bases left between them. Drawing the rest from reference TRBV7-9 and TRBJ2-1, the complete variable domain is DTGVSQNPRHKITKRGQNVTFRCDPISEHNRLYWYRQTLGQGPEFLTYFQNEAQLEKSRLLSDRFSAERPKGSFSTLEIQRTEQGDSAMYLCASSRTNEQFFGPGTRLTVL.

This clonotype was detected a few times. V usage is TRBV20-1 and J usage is TRBJ2-1, with D unclear. In germline, CDR1 is DFQATT, CDR2 SNEGSKA (reference sequence). The CDR3 length is 11 residues. Trimming took off 5 bases at V and 4 bases at J, with 6 bases between the two ends. DNA for the CDR3: TGCAGTGCTGCAAATTACAATGAGCAGTTCTTC. Protein: CSAANYNEQFF.

This clonotype has a handful of counts. V is TRBV6-5 and J is TRBJ1-1; TRBD1 matches at 7 bases. Germline trimming cut 7 bases from V and 3 bases from J; bases unmatched to any gene: 5. The CDR3 consists of 13 residues. The germline gives CDR1 MNHEY, CDR2 SVGAGI. CDR3 coding DNA: TGTGCCAGCATACAAACAGGGGACACTGAAGCTTTCTTT. Protein product: CASIQTGDTEAFF.

This clonotype was counted ten times or more. The CDR3 DNA is TGTGCCAGCAGCCCCACCCCGAATTCACCCCTCCACTTT. Protein product: CASSPTPNSPLHF. This chain uses TRBV7-2 with TRBJ1-6, with D uncertain. V was cut by 5 bases and J by 7 bases, with 9 bases left in between. This CDR3 contains 13 residues. CDR1 is SGHTA and CDR2 is FQGNSA in the germline V gene.